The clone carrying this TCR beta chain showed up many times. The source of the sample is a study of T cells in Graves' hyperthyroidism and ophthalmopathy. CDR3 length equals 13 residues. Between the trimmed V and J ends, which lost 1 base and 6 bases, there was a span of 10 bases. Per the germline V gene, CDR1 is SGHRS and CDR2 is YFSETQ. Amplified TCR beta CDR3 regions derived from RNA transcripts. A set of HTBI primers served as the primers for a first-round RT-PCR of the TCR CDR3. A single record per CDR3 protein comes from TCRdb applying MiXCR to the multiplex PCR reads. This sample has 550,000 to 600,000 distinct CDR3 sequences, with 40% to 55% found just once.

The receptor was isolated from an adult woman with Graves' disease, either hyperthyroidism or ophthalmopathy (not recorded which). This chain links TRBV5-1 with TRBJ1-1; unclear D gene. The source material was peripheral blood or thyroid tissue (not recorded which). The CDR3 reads CASSLTGSSEAFF. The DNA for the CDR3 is TGCGCCAGCAGCTTGACGGGTTCTTCTGAAGCTTTCTTT.